The clone carrying this TCR beta chain was observed a handful of times. Its antigen is unknown. The sample is drawn from a study of CD8 T cells in ankylosing spondylitis. The study's findings and limits: A motif of fewer than ten highly homologous TCR beta variants was seen as apparently characteristic of ankylosing spondylitis blood. A CD8+ phenotype characterized the disease-linked clones, which were relatively rare in peripheral blood. Disease-linked clones were reportedly significantly enriched in matched ankylosing spondylitis synovial fluid. Prior literature has documented some motif variants in synovial fluid and blood from reactive arthritis.

This CDR3 is built from 15 residues. CDR1 SEHNR and CDR2 FQNEAQ come from the germline V gene (reference sequence). The ends were cut back, 4 bases at V and 6 bases at J, with 15 bases in the middle. TCRdb used MiXCR to reprocess the 5' RACE reads, holding one entry per CDR3 protein. The data show about 340,000 distinct CDR3 sequences, roughly 14% seen once. This chain joins TRBV7-9 and TRBJ2-2; D is unresolved. Sequencing was performed on blood, either unsorted or a sorted T cell fraction (not recorded which). The source of this sequence is a male donor with ankylosing spondylitis or in good health (not recorded which). The CDR3 coding sequence is TGTGCCAGCAGCTCACTTCCACATTCAGCCGGGGAGCTGTTTTTT. Translated, it gives CASSSLPHSAGELFF.